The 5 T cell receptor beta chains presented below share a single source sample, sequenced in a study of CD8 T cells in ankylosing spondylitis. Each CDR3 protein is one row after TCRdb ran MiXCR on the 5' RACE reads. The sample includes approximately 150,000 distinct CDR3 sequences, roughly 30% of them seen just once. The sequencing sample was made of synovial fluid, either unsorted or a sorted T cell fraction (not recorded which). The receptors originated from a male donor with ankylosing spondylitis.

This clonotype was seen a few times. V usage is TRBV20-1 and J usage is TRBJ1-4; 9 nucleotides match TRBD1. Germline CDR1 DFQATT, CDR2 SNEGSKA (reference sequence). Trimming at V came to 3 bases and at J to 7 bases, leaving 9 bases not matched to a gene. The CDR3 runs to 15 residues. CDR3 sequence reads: CSASRLQGAGEKLFF. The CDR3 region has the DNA TGCAGTGCTAGCCGTTTACAGGGGGCGGGTGAAAAACTGTTTTTT.

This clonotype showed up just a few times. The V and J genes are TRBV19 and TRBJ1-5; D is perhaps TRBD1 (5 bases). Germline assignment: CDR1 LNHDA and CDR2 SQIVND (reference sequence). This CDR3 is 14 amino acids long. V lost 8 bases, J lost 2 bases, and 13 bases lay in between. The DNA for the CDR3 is TGTGCCAGTGACGGGACTGGCGGCAATCAGCCCCAGCATTTT. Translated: CASDGTGGNQPQHF. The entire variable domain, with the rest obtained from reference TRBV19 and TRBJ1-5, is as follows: DGGITQSPKYLFRKEGQNVTLSCEQNLNHDAMYWYRQDPGQGLRLIYYSQIVNDFQKGDIAEGYSVSREKKESFPLTVTSAQKNPTAFYLCASDGTGGNQPQHFGDGTRLSIL.

The CDR3 region is CASSLGGVMNTEAFF. CDR3 DNA sequence: TGTGCCAGCAGCTTAGGAGGGGTGATGAACACTGAAGCTTTCTTT. The genes are TRBV7-9 and TRBJ1-1; a possible D gene is TRBD1 (5 bases). Germline V gene sequence: CDR1 SEHNR, CDR2 FQNEAQ (reference sequence). This CDR3 comprises 15 residues. Trimming removed 1 base at V and 0 bases at J, with 9 bases between.

The DNA for the CDR3 is TGTGCCAGAGGACCGGGACATAGCAATCAGCCCCAGCATTTT. Its translation: CARGPGHSNQPQHF. The chain recombines TRBV27 with TRBJ1-5, with D perhaps matching TRBD1 (6 bases). Trimming shortened V by 9 bases and J by 0 bases, and 12 bases separated the two germline ends. The germline V gene encodes CDR1 MNHEY and CDR2 SMNVEV (reference sequence). This CDR3 region has 14 residues.

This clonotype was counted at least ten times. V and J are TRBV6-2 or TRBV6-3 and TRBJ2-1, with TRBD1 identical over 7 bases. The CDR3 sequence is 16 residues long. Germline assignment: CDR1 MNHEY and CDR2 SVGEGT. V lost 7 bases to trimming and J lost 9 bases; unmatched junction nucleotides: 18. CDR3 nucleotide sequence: TGTGCCAGCATTGGCAGGGGGTTGAAGGCACGTGGTGAGCAGTTCTTC. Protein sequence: CASIGRGLKARGEQFF.